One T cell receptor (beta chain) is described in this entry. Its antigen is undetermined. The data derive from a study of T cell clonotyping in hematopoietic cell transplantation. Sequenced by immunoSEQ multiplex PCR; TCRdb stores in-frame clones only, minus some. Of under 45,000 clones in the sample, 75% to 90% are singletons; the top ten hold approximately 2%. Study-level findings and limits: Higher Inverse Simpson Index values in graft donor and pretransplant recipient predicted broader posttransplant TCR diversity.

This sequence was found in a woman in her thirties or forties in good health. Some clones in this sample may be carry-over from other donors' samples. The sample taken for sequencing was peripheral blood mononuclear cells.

The CDR3 is CSAERADTQYF. The CDR3, as DNA: TGCAGTGCTGAAAGAGCTGATACGCAGTATTTT. This chain connects TRBV20-1 to TRBJ2-3, with D unresolved. The length of the CDR3 is 11 residues. The V and J ends lost 5 bases and 6 bases respectively, with 9 bases between them. The germline V gene encodes CDR1 DFQATT and CDR2 SNEGSKA (reference sequence).